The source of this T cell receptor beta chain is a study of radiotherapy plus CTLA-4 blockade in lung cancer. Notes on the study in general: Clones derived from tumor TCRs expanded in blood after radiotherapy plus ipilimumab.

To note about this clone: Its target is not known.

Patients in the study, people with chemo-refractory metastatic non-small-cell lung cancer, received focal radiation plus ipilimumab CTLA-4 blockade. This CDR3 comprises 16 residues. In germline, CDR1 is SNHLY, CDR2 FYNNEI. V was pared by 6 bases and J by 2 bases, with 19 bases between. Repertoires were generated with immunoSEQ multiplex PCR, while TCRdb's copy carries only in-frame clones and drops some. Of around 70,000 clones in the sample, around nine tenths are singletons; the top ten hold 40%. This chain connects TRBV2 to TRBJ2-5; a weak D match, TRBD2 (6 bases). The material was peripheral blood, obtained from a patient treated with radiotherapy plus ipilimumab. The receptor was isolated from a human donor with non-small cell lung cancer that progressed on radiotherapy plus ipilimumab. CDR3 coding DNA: TGTGCCAGCAGCCCGGGACTTTCAGGCGTACAAGAGACCCAGTACTTC. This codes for CASSPGLSGVQETQYF.